This T cell receptor (beta chain) appears in the sequencing data of a study of T-cell reconstitution after alpha-beta-depleted transplantation in children. Concerning this clonotype: The target antigen is unknown.

Using unique molecular identifiers, the investigators prepared the TCRbeta library. TCRdb re-analysed the PCR reads in MiXCR, keeping a single row per CDR3 protein. The sample carries 540,000 or so distinct CDR3 sequences, about 23% recorded once. Notes on the study in general: Recipient T cells and thymic progenitors that survived were the source of the high TCRbeta diversity seen at day 60 in some patients. Reports say that about two months after transplant, the alpha-beta T cells came out of several hundred graft clones that had expanded. At one year after transplant, newly produced T cells mostly accounted for T-cell counts and diversity.

The CDR3 extends over 19 amino acids. The germline V gene encodes CDR1 MNHEY and CDR2 SMNVEV (reference sequence). V was clipped by 5 bases and J by 9 bases; unmatched bases: 22. The genes are TRBV27 and TRBJ2-1, with TRBD2 identical over 10 bases. The sequence was collected from a boy less than two years old who had a stem cell transplant for acute myeloid leukemia, so the T cells may come from the graft donor. This specimen consisted of PBMCs, mostly from graft donor cells, obtained 360 days after TCRalphabeta/CD19-depleted stem cell transplant. Here the CDR3 reads CASSTYSSAGGPGLGEQFF. For the CDR3, the DNA is TGTGCCAGCAGTACTTACTCATCAGCGGGGGGGCCGGGTTTGGGTGAGCAGTTCTTC.